The T cell receptor (beta chain) described here comes from a study of beta chain features in type 1 diabetes. Overall study: Summed over all samples, the examined sorted cells came to 95 million to 130 million.

Purity of each sorted population was above 95%. The entirety of the isolated RNA underwent reverse transcription, so expressed TCRB transcripts were sequenced. Sequencing was performed with immunoSEQ multiplex PCR; in TCRdb, only in-frame clones are kept and a portion is missing. The table shows over 700,000 clones, with roughly a sixth occurring only once. The CDR3 is 14 residues long. Germline CDR1 is SGDLS and CDR2 is YYNGEE. Trimming took off 0 bases at V and 6 bases at J, with 11 bases between the two ends. The clonotype comes from a woman younger than 30 in good health. Sequencing used naive CD4+ T cells from blood. This chain links TRBV9 with TRBJ2-3; D not resolved. The CDR3 loop is CASSVGPGWDTQYF. CDR3 DNA: TGTGCCAGCAGCGTAGGACCCGGGTGGGATACGCAGTATTTT.